What follows is one TCR beta chain and its context. The data are from a study of identical twins. TCRdb redid the calling of the 5' RACE reads with MiXCR, one entry per CDR3 protein. There are hundreds of thousands of distinct CDR3 sequences in the sample; approximately 24% occur only once, and 2.9% lies in the top ten. The J segment lost 1 base and the V segment lost 3 bases, leaving 3 bases of the junction unmatched. The CDR3 totals 14 residues. Germline V gene sequence: CDR1 SGHRS, CDR2 YFSETQ. Among all donors, each was a healthy Caucasian. The data also belong to a second study, concerning T cells expressing NK-cell markers. In that study: Underlying the TCR beta repertoires were sorted CD3+CD56+NKG2C+, CD3+CD56+NKG2C- and CD3+CD56-NKG2C+ T cells. With respect to HCMV, seven of the eight sequenced donors were seropositive, and one was seronegative.

This TCR derives from a woman aged 18 to 35 in good health. Sequencing used CD4+ T cells sorted from blood. The genes are TRBV5-1 and TRBJ1-1; TRBD1 matches at 7 bases. The CDR3 DNA reads TGCGCCAGCAGCTGGGGACAGACGAACACTGAAGCTTTCTTT. This encodes CASSWGQTNTEAFF.